These 5 T cell receptor beta chains came from one sample sequenced in a study of T cell repertoires in cytomegalovirus infection. TCRdb called the reads again in MiXCR, with one record for every CDR3 protein. The sample holds some 700,000 distinct CDR3 sequences, roughly 35% seen once. Sequencing was performed on PBMCs. The source of these receptors is a human donor in good health (CMV status not recorded). Some clones in this sample may be carry-over from other donors' samples.

The table lists this clonotype with a few counts. V and J are TRBV28 and TRBJ2-1; perhaps TRBD2 as D (5 bases). Germline V gene lookup returns CDR1 MDHEN and CDR2 SYDVKM. This CDR3 spans 11 amino acids. The V end was cut by 6 bases, the J end by 10 bases, with 10 bases between. In DNA form, the CDR3 reads TGTGCCAGCAGCTTCAGCGGAGAGCAGTTCTTC. Translated: CASSFSGEQFF.

This clonotype was observed at least ten times. V gene TRBV19 combines with J gene TRBJ1-1; D unclear. Trimming stripped 8 bases from V and 7 bases from J, with 20 bases between. Germline-derived CDR1 and CDR2 are LNHDA and SQIVND (reference sequence). The CDR3 runs to 14 residues. In DNA, the CDR3 is TGTGCCAGTGGGTCCCCGACGTGGGGTTTTGAAGCTTTCTTT. Protein sequence: CASGSPTWGFEAFF.

V is TRBV15 and J is TRBJ2-7; D is undetermined. Between the trimmed V and J ends, which lost 5 bases and 2 bases, there was a span of 10 bases. The germline CDR1 and CDR2 sequences are LNHNV and YYDKDF (reference sequence). This CDR3 is 13 amino acids long. The chain's CDR3 is CATSPRVPYEQYF. The CDR3 coding sequence is TGTGCCACCAGCCCAAGAGTCCCCTACGAGCAGTACTTC.

This clonotype turned up a few times. The rearrangement links TRBV6-6 to TRBJ2-7; D might be TRBD1 or TRBD2, each matching 5 bases. V gave up 5 bases and J gave up 8 bases, with 10 bases separating them. The germline CDR1 and CDR2 sequences are MNHNY and SVGAGI (reference sequence). CDR3 size: 11 residues. CDR3 protein: CASSGAGKQYF. CDR3 nucleotide sequence: TGTGCCAGCAGTGGGGCCGGGAAGCAGTACTTC.

The rearrangement uses TRBV9 and TRBJ1-2, with 9 bases matching TRBD1. This CDR3 region has 14 residues. CDR1 is SGDLS and CDR2 is YYNGEE in the germline V gene. The junction had 8 bases not matched to a gene; V was cut back by 4 bases and J by 7 bases. CDR3 residues: CASSRTGVLGGYTF. CDR3 in DNA: TGTGCCAGCAGCCGGACAGGGGTCTTAGGTGGCTACACCTTC.